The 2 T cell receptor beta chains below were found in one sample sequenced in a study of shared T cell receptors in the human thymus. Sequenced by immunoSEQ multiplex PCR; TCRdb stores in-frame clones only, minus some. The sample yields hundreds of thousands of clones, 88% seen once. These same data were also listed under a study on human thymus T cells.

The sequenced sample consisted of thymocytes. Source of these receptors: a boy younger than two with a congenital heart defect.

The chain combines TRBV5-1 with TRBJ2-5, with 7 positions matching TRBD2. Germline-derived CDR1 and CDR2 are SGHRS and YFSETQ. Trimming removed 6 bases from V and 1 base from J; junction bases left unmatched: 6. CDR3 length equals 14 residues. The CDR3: CASTPSGRQETQYF. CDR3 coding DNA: TGCGCCAGCACGCCTAGCGGCCGCCAAGAGACCCAGTACTTC.

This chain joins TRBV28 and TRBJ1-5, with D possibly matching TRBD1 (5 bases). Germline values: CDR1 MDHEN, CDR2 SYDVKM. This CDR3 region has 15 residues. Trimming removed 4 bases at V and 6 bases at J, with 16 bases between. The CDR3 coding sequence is TGTGCCAGCAGTTCGCATTCAGGGTTTACTCAGCCCCAGCATTTT. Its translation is CASSSHSGFTQPQHF.